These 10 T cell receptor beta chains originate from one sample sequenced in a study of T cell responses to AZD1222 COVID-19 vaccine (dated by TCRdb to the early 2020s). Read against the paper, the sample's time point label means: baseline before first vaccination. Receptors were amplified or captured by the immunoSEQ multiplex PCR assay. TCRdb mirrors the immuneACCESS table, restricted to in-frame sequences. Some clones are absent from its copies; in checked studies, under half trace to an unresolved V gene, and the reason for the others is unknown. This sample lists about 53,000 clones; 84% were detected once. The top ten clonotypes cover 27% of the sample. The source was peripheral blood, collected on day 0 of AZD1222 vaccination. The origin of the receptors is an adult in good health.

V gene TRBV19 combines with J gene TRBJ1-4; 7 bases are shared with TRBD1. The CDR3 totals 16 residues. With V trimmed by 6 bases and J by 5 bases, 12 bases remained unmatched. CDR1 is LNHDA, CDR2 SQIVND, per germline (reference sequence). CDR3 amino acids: CASSLNPGQRNEKLFF. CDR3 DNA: TGTGCCAGTAGCCTAAATCCGGGACAGAGGAATGAAAAACTGTTTTTT. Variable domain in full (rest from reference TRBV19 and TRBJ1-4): DGGITQSPKYLFRKEGQNVTLSCEQNLNHDAMYWYRQDPGQGLRLIYYSQIVNDFQKGDIAEGYSVSREKKESFPLTVTSAQKNPTAFYLCASSLNPGQRNEKLFFGSGTQLSVL.

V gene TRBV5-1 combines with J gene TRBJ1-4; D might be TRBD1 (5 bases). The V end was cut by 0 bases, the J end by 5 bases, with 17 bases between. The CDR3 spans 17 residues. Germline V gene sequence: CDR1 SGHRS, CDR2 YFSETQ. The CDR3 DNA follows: TGCGCCAGCAGCTTGGGGGGACGGGGGACCTCAAATGAAAAACTGTTTTTT. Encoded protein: CASSLGGRGTSNEKLFF. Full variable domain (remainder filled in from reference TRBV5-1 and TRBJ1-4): KAGVTQTPRYLIKTRGQQVTLSCSPISGHRSVSWYQQTPGQGLQFLFEYFSETQRNKGNFPGRFSGRQFSNSRSEMNVSTLELGDSALYLCASSLGGRGTSNEKLFFGSGTQLSVL.

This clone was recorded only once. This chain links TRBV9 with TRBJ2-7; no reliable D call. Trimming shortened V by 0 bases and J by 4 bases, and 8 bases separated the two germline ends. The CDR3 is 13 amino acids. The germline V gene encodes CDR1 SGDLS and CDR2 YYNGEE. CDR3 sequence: CASSVGARYEQYF. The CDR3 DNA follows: TGTGCCAGCAGCGTAGGAGCGAGATACGAGCAGTACTTC.

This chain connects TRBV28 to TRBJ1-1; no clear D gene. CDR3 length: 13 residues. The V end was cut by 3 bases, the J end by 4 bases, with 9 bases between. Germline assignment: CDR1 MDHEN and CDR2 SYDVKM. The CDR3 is CASSFGGRTEAFF. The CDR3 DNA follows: TGTGCCAGCAGTTTCGGAGGCCGCACTGAAGCTTTCTTT.

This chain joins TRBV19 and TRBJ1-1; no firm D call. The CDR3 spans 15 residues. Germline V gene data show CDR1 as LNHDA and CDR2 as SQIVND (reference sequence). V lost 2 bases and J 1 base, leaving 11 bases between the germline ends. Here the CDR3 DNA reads TGTGCCAGTAGTATACGTGAGGACCGGAACACTGAAGCTTTCTTT. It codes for CASSIREDRNTEAFF.

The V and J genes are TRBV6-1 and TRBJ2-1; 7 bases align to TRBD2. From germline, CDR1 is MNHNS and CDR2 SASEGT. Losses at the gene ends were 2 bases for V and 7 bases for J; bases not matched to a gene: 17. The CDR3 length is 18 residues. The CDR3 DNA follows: TGTGCCAGCAGTGAAAGGCCTTCGGGGGAGGGTCTTAGGAATGAGCAGTTCTTC. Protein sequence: CASSERPSGEGLRNEQFF.

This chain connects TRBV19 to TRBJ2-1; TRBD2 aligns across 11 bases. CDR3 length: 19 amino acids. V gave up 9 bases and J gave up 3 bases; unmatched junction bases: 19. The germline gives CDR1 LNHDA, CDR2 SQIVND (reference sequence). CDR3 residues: CASSTQVGLAGGNYNEQFF. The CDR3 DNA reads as TGTGCCAGCAGCACTCAGGTGGGGCTAGCGGGGGGAAACTACAATGAGCAGTTCTTC.

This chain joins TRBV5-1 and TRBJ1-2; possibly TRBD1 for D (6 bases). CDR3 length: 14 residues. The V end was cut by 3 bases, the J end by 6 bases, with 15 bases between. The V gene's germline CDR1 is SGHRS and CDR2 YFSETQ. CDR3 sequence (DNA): TGCGCCAGCAGCTCCCGGGGGCAAGGGAATGGCTACACCTTC. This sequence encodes CASSSRGQGNGYTF.

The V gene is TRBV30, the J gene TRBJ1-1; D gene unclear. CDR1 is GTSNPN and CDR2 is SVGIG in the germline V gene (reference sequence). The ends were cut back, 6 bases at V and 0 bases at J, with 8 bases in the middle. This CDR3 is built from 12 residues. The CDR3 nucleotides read TGTGCCTGCCGTAACATGAACACTGAAGCTTTCTTT. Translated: CACRNMNTEAFF.

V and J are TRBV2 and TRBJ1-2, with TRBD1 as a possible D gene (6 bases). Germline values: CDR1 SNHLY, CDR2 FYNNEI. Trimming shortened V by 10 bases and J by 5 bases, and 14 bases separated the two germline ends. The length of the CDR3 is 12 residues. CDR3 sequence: CATSGQLYGYTF. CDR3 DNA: TGTGCCACTAGTGGACAGTTATATGGCTACACCTTC.